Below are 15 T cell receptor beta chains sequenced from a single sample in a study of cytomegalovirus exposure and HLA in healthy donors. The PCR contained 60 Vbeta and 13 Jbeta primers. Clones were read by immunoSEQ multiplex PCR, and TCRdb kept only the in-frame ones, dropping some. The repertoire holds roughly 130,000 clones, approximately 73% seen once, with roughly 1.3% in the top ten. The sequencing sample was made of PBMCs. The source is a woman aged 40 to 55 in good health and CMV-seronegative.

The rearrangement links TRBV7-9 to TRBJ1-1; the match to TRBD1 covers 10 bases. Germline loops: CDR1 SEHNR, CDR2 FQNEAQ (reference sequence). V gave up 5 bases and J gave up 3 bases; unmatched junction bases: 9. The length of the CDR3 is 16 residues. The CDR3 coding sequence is TGTGCCAGCAGCCACCCGACAGGGGGCTCGGACACTGAAGCTTTCTTT. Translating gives CASSHPTGGSDTEAFF.

In DNA form, the CDR3 reads TGTGCCAGCAGCTTAAGGCGGGCTGATTCACCCCTCCACTTT. The encoded protein is CASSLRRADSPLHF. The chain uses TRBV7-3 and TRBJ1-6; no definite D call. V was cut by 1 base and J by 8 bases, with 9 bases left in between. CDR3 length: 14 residues. Germline CDR1 is SGHTA and CDR2 is FQGTGA.

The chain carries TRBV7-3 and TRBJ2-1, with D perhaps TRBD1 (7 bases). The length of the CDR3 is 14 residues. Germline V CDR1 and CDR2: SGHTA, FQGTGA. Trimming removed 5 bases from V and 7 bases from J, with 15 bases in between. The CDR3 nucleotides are TGTGCCAGCAGCGCGGGGACAGCCGGGAATGAGCAGTTCTTC. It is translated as CASSAGTAGNEQFF.

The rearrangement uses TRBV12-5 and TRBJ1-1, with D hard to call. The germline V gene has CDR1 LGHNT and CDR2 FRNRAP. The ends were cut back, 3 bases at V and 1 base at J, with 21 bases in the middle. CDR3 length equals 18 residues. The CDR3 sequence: CASGFGLERLLGNTEAFF. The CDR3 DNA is TGTGCTAGTGGTTTTGGCTTGGAGAGGCTTTTAGGGAACACTGAAGCTTTCTTT.

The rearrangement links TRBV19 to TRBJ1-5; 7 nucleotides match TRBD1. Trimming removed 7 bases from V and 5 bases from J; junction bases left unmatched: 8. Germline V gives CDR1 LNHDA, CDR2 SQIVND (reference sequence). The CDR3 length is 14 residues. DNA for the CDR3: TGTGCCAGTAATCCCCCGACAGGGCATCAGCCCCAGCATTTT. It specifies CASNPPTGHQPQHF.

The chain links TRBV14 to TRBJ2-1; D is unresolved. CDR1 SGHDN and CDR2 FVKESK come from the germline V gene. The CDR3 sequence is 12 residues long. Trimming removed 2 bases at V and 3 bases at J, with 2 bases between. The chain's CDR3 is CASSQHYNEQFF. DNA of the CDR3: TGTGCCAGCAGCCAACACTACAATGAGCAGTTCTTC.

This CDR3 reads CASSLLQGVSYEQYF. The CDR3 nucleotides read TGTGCCAGCAGTCTCCTTCAGGGGGTAAGCTACGAGCAGTACTTC. The gene calls are TRBV5-8 and TRBJ2-7, with 7 bases identical to TRBD1. Per germline, CDR1 SGHTS and CDR2 YDEGEE. The V gene end was trimmed by 5 bases and the J gene end by 3 bases; junction bases not matched to a gene: 11. The CDR3 is 15 amino acids.

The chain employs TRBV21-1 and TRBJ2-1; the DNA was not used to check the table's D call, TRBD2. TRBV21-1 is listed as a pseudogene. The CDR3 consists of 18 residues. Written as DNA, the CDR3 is TGTGCCAGCAGCAAAGACTCATTTAGAGGATTATCCTACAATGAGCAGTTCTTC. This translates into CASSKDSFRGLSYNEQFF.

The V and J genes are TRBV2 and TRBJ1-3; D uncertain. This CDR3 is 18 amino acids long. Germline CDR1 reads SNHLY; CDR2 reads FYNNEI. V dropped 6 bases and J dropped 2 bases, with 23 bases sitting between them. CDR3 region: CASRGVYKVQSAGNTIYF. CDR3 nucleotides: TGTGCCAGCAGGGGAGTCTACAAGGTGCAGAGTGCTGGAAACACCATATATTTT. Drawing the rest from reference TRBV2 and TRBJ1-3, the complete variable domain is EPEVTQTPSHQVTQMGQEVILRCVPISNHLYFYWYRQILGQKVEFLVSFYNNEISEKSEIFDDQFSVERPDGSNFTLKIRSTKLEDSAMYFCASRGVYKVQSAGNTIYFGEGSWLTVV.

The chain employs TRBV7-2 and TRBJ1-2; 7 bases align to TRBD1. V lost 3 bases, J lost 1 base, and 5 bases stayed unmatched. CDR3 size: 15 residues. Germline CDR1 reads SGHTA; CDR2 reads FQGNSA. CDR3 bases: TGTGCCAGCAGCTTCCGGACAGGCAGTAACTATGGCTACACCTTC. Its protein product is CASSFRTGSNYGYTF.

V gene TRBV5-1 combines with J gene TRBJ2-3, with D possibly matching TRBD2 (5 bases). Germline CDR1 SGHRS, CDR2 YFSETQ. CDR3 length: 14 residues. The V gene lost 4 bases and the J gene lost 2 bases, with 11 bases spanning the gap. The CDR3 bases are TGCGCCAGCAGCGCGGGTATTACCACAGATACGCAGTATTTT. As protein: CASSAGITTDTQYF.

CDR3 in amino acids: CASRQLVGTGELFF. As DNA, the CDR3 is TGTGCCAGCAGACAACTAGTAGGGACCGGGGAGCTGTTTTTT. The rearrangement joins TRBV6-5 to TRBJ2-2; perhaps TRBD2 as D (5 bases). V lost 6 bases to trimming and J lost 5 bases, with 13 bases between them. Germline assignment: CDR1 MNHEY and CDR2 SVGAGI. The CDR3 is 14 residues long.

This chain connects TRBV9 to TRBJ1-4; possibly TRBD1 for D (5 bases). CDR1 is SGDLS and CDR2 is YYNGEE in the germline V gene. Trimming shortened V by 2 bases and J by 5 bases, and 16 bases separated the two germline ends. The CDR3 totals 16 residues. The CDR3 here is CASSVTPGGMNEKLFF. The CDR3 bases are TGTGCCAGCAGCGTCACCCCTGGGGGGATGAATGAAAAACTGTTTTTT.

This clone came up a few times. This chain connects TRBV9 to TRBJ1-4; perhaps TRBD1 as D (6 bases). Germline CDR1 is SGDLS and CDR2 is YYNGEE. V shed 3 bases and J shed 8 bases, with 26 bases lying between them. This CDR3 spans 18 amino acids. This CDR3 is CASSDQDSFIVSVEKLFF. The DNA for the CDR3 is TGTGCCAGCAGCGACCAGGACAGTTTTATCGTCTCCGTGGAAAAACTGTTTTTT.

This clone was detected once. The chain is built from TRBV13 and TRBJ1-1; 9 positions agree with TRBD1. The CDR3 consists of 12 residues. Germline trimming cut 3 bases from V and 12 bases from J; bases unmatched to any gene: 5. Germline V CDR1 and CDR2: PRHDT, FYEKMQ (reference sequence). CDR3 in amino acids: CASSFGDRVPFF. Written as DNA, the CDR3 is TGTGCCAGCAGCTTTGGGGACAGGGTTCCTTTCTTT.